Shown below are 17 T cell receptor beta chains from a single sample sequenced in a study of T cell changes during pregnancy in multiple sclerosis. TCRdb keeps only in-frame clones here, not all; method: immunoSEQ multiplex PCR. The table lists about 43,000 clones, more than 75% of them singletons. What was sequenced was PBMCs (not recorded whether the cells were cultured). Receptors were obtained from a female donor with multiple sclerosis, enrolled in a pregnancy study.

The chain employs TRBV6-1 and TRBJ2-5, with D possibly matching TRBD1 (5 bases). TRBJ2-7 explains the end of the DNA better; the J call may be wrong. In germline, CDR1 is MNHNS, CDR2 SASEGT. The CDR3 totals 15 residues. The CDR3 sequence is CASSSDSFSSYEQYF. CDR3 DNA: TGTGCCAGCAGCTCCGACAGCTTCAGCTCCTACGAGCAGTACTTC.

Only one count was recorded for this clone. The chain links TRBV4-1 to TRBJ1-1; weak D call: TRBD1 (5 bases). CDR1 and CDR2 from the germline V gene are MGHRA and YSYEKL. This CDR3 has 16 residues. With 3 bases removed from V and 0 bases from J, the gap between germline ends came to 14 bases. The CDR3 coding sequence is TGCGCCAGCAGCCACTTGACAGTCCGATTGAACACTGAAGCTTTCTTT. It translates to CASSHLTVRLNTEAFF.

The V and J genes are TRBV11-3 and TRBJ2-5, with D unresolved. The V end lost 4 bases, the J end lost 5 bases, and 11 bases lay between the germline ends. The CDR3 has 13 amino acids. Germline V gene sequence: CDR1 SGHNT, CDR2 YENEEA. The CDR3 reads CASSSSEAETQYF. The CDR3 DNA sequence: TGTGCCAGCAGCTCAAGCGAGGCGGAGACCCAGTACTTC.

The rearrangement uses TRBV11-3 and TRBJ1-5, with a weak D call TRBD1 (5 bases). CDR1 and CDR2 from the germline V gene are SGHNT and YENEEA. CDR3 length: 14 residues. Trimming took 8 bases from V and 4 from J, leaving 15 bases between them. The CDR3 coding sequence is TGTGCCAGCGGGGGACCTTGTTCGAATCAGCCCCAGCATTTT. It encodes CASGGPCSNQPQHF.

The chain carries TRBV6-4 and TRBJ2-1; no definite D call. The CDR3 is 16 residues long. Germline lookup yields CDR1 MRHNA and CDR2 SNTAGT. V was clipped by 4 bases and J by 6 bases, with 19 bases between them. The CDR3 protein is CASSARPENYRNEQFF. The CDR3, as DNA: TGTGCCAGCAGTGCCAGGCCCGAAAACTACCGCAATGAGCAGTTCTTC.

J is TRBJ1-2 and V is TRBV6-5; 8 positions agree with TRBD1. Germline CDR1 reads MNHEY; CDR2 reads SVGAGI. With V trimmed by 4 bases and J by 8 bases, 6 bases remained unmatched. The CDR3 extends over 13 amino acids. CDR3 amino acids: CASSSQTGEGYTF. CDR3 bases: TGTGCCAGCAGTTCCCAGACAGGGGAAGGCTACACCTTC.

The rearrangement links TRBV6-1 to TRBJ1-6; D is uncertain. Germline V lookup: CDR1 MNHNS, CDR2 SASEGT. V gave up 4 bases and J gave up 3 bases, with 7 bases separating them. The CDR3 runs to 14 residues. The CDR3 reads CASSVRVYNSPLHF. CDR3 bases: TGTGCCAGCAGTGTCCGGGTCTATAATTCACCCCTCCACTTT.

The chain carries TRBV11-2 and TRBJ2-1; a possible D gene is TRBD1 (6 bases). The CDR3 totals 17 residues. Germline assignment: CDR1 SGHAT and CDR2 FQNNGV. Trimming removed 6 bases at V and 2 bases at J, with 20 bases between. The CDR3 here is CASSIAGWGQAYNEQFF. The CDR3 bases are TGTGCCAGCAGTATCGCCGGGTGGGGGCAGGCCTACAATGAGCAGTTCTTC.

This chain links TRBV19 with TRBJ1-2, with TRBD1 matching over 8 bases. The CDR3 covers 14 residues. Losses at the gene ends were 6 bases for V and 3 bases for J; bases not matched to a gene: 6. Looked up from germline, CDR1 is LNHDA and CDR2 is SQIVND (reference sequence). CDR3 region: CASRRTGGDYGYTF. The CDR3 DNA is TGTGCCAGTAGGAGAACAGGGGGAGACTATGGCTACACCTTC. The full variable domain, in which reference TRBV19 and TRBJ1-2 provide the parts outside the CDR3, is DGGITQSPKYLFRKEGQNVTLSCEQNLNHDAMYWYRQDPGQGLRLIYYSQIVNDFQKGDIAEGYSVSREKKESFPLTVTSAQKNPTAFYLCASRRTGGDYGYTFGSGTRLTVV.

This clone was seen more than once but under ten times. V gene TRBV6-5 combines with J gene TRBJ1-1; D uncertain. The germline V gene has CDR1 MNHEY and CDR2 SVGAGI. The V end lost 6 bases, the J end lost 5 bases, and 16 bases lay between the germline ends. The length of the CDR3 is 14 residues. In DNA, the CDR3 is TGTGCCAGCAGGGGAAAGGGTCGGGGAACTGAAGCTTTCTTT. Translation gives CASRGKGRGTEAFF.

As to this clone: This likely comes from a read error, as the CDR3 has no conserved phenylalanine or tryptophan at its end. The DNA is omitted, as the CDR3 cannot be located on it reliably, and the CDR3 follows TCRdb's listing. The rearrangement uses TRBV30 and TRBJ1-2; the table assigns TRBD1, which was not confirmed against the DNA. Germline CDR1 GTSNPN, CDR2 SVGIG (reference sequence). Ends included, the CDR3 has 13 residues. The CDR3 region is CAWSVYRGTEFLS.

The chain links TRBV6-5 to TRBJ2-1, with 8 bases identical to TRBD2. The junction had 3 bases not matched to a gene; V was cut back by 2 bases and J by 6 bases. The germline CDR1 and CDR2 sequences are MNHEY and SVGAGI. This CDR3 is built from 14 residues. The CDR3 sequence is CASSYRLASNEQFF. The CDR3 DNA sequence: TGTGCCAGCAGTTACAGACTAGCGAGCAATGAGCAGTTCTTC.

The chain uses TRBV27 and TRBJ2-3; TRBD1 might be the D (6 bases). The CDR3 contains 16 residues. Per the germline V gene, CDR1 is MNHEY and CDR2 is SMNVEV (reference sequence). The V and J ends lost 8 bases and 0 bases respectively, with 18 bases between them. CDR3 region: CASGRRGTGSTDTQYF. DNA of the CDR3: TGTGCCAGCGGGCGAAGGGGGACCGGGAGCACAGATACGCAGTATTTT.

The gene calls are TRBV7-9 and TRBJ1-1, with unresolved D. The length of the CDR3 is 15 residues. Germline V gene data show CDR1 as SEHNR and CDR2 as FQNEAQ (reference sequence). The germline V and J ends were trimmed by 3 bases and 5 bases, with 16 bases remaining between them. The CDR3: CASSFPGGRSTEAFF. The CDR3 DNA reads TGTGCCAGCAGCTTCCCCGGAGGAAGATCGACTGAAGCTTTCTTT.

V gene TRBV7-9 combines with J gene TRBJ1-1; D remains ambiguous. Trimming took off 8 bases at V and 1 base at J, with 17 bases between the two ends. The CDR3 sequence is 15 residues long. The germline CDR1 and CDR2 sequences are SEHNR and FQNEAQ (reference sequence). The CDR3 protein is CASAPPVQKNTEAFF. CDR3 DNA sequence: TGTGCCAGCGCCCCCCCTGTGCAGAAGAACACTGAAGCTTTCTTT. Full variable domain (outside the CDR3, taken from reference TRBV7-9 and TRBJ1-1): DTGVSQNPRHKITKRGQNVTFRCDPISEHNRLYWYRQTLGQGPEFLTYFQNEAQLEKSRLLSDRFSAERPKGSFSTLEIQRTEQGDSAMYLCASAPPVQKNTEAFFGQGTRLTVV.

The chain has TRBV21-1 and TRBJ1-3; the table names TRBD1, a call not compared with the DNA. TRBV21-1 is a documented pseudogene. This CDR3 spans 17 amino acids. The CDR3, as DNA: TGTGCCAGCAGCAAGAGACACAGCTCGAGCTCTGGAAACACCATATATTTT. It codes for CASSKRHSSSSGNTIYF.

To note about this clone: No conserved phenylalanine or tryptophan ends this CDR3, so it is likely a read error. Because the CDR3's place on the DNA is in doubt, the DNA is left out and the CDR3 is given as listed by TCRdb. The V gene is TRBV6-1, the J gene TRBJ2-2; the table's TRBD2 call for D was not verified on the DNA. Counting both end residues, the CDR3 totals 15 amino acids. Germline values: CDR1 MNHNS, CDR2 SASEGT. The CDR3 spells CASSEALLLAGGLLC.